Each of the 11 T cell receptor beta chains below was sequenced from the same sample in a study of blood T cell repertoires in COVID-19. Repertoires were generated with immunoSEQ multiplex PCR, while TCRdb's copy carries only in-frame clones and drops some. The sample has over 300,000 clones; around 92% are singletons. Sequencing used peripheral blood. The receptors shown here come from a man aged 40-55 years with acute or convalescent COVID-19.

This clone has just one count. This sequence joins TRBV30 and TRBJ1-5; D gene ambiguous. Deletions cut 0 bases from V and 6 bases from J, with 9 bases between. CDR3 length: 13 residues. Germline V gives CDR1 GTSNPN, CDR2 SVGIG (reference sequence). CDR3 coding DNA: TGTGCCTGGAGTGTGGGAGAGGGTCAGCCCCAGCATTTT. This translates into CAWSVGEGQPQHF.

This chain joins TRBV28 and TRBJ1-5; the D gene is possibly TRBD1 (6 bases). The CDR3 runs 15 residues. The V gene lost 5 bases and the J gene lost 2 bases, with 13 bases spanning the gap. The germline gives CDR1 MDHEN, CDR2 SYDVKM. The CDR3 bases are TGTGCCAGCAGTCCAGTCAGGGGTGGCAATCAGCCCCAGCATTTT. Protein product: CASSPVRGGNQPQHF.

This clone was counted a single time. The V gene is TRBV29-1, the J gene TRBJ2-5, with D possibly TRBD2 on 5 matching bases. This CDR3 contains 17 residues. The V end lost 6 bases, the J end lost 2 bases, and 25 bases lay between the germline ends. Germline V lookup: CDR1 SQVTM, CDR2 ANQGSEA. Here the CDR3 DNA reads TGCAGCGTGGACGGATTAAGTACGGGGTACAGACAAGAGACCCAGTACTTC. It codes for CSVDGLSTGYRQETQYF.

The chain has TRBV27 and TRBJ1-2, with D possibly TRBD1 on 5 matching bases. Germline assignment: CDR1 MNHEY and CDR2 SMNVEV (reference sequence). The CDR3 extends over 12 amino acids. The V and J ends lost 5 bases and 7 bases respectively, with 11 bases between them. Here the CDR3 reads CASSPGGGGYTF. CDR3 DNA: TGTGCCAGCAGTCCGGGCGGGGGTGGCTACACCTTC.

This rearrangement joins TRBV9 to TRBJ2-7, with 11 bases aligning to TRBD2. This CDR3 region has 15 residues. Germline V gives CDR1 SGDLS, CDR2 YYNGEE. After removal of 4 bases from V and 4 bases from J, the junction contained 7 bases not matched to a gene. This CDR3 reads CASSHGLAGGYEQYF. CDR3 DNA sequence: TGTGCCAGCAGCCACGGACTAGCGGGCGGATACGAGCAGTACTTC.

The V call is TRBV6-6, the J call TRBJ1-1; D is perhaps TRBD1 (5 bases). CDR1 and CDR2 from the germline V gene are MNHNY and SVGAGI (reference sequence). This CDR3 spans 17 amino acids. Trimming pared 5 bases from V and 4 bases from J, leaving 23 bases between. CDR3 coding DNA: TGTGCCAGCAGTCCGCATTGGGGGGGACGGACCTCCACTGAAGCTTTCTTT. It is translated as CASSPHWGGRTSTEAFF.

DNA of the CDR3: TGTGCCAGCAGTGGGACAGGGGAAGGCTACACCTTC. Translating it yields CASSGTGEGYTF. V usage is TRBV2 and J usage is TRBJ1-2; 9 bases are shared with TRBD1. Germline V gives CDR1 SNHLY, CDR2 FYNNEI. The CDR3 sequence is 12 residues long. With 4 bases clipped from V and 8 bases from J, the junction kept 2 bases outside the gene matches.

This clone appeared once. The chain uses TRBV11-3 and TRBJ2-1, with 7 bases lining up with TRBD2. CDR3 size: 18 residues. Germline V CDR1 and CDR2: SGHNT, YENEEA. With V trimmed by 5 bases and J by 8 bases, 21 bases remained unmatched. The CDR3 DNA reads as TGTGCCAGCAGCCCCGACCTGGGGGGGGAGATTCGGACGTATGAGCAGTTCTTC. Its protein is CASSPDLGGEIRTYEQFF.

The rearrangement links TRBV27 to TRBJ2-7; 7 nucleotides agree with TRBD1. J lost 3 bases, V lost 4 bases, and 9 bases had no gene match. CDR1 MNHEY and CDR2 SMNVEV come from the germline V gene (reference sequence). The CDR3 sequence is 15 residues long. The CDR3 DNA reads as TGTGCCAGCAGTTCCCCGGGACAGAATAGCTACGAGCAGTACTTC. This translates into CASSSPGQNSYEQYF.

The chain combines TRBV7-8 with TRBJ1-4, with 7 bases fitting TRBD1. The V gene end was trimmed by 1 base and the J gene end by 7 bases; junction bases not matched to a gene: 9. The CDR3 totals 16 residues. Germline CDR1 reads SGHVS; CDR2 reads FQNEAQ. The chain's CDR3 is CASSLVGRGQGEKLFF. CDR3 DNA: TGTGCCAGCAGCTTAGTTGGTAGGGGGCAGGGTGAAAAACTGTTTTTT.

V gene TRBV24-1 combines with J gene TRBJ2-5; 8 positions agree with TRBD1. CDR1 is KGHDR, CDR2 SFDVKD, per germline. The CDR3 contains 14 residues. V shed 6 bases, J shed 4 bases, and the junction held 6 bases outside the gene matches. CDR3 DNA: TGTGCCACCAGTTCAGGGGGCCGGGGAGAGACCCAGTACTTC. This codes for CATSSGGRGETQYF.